The TCR beta chain described here comes from a study of identical twins. TCRdb itself ran the 5' RACE reads through MiXCR, one entry per CDR3 protein. The sample lists more than 200,000 distinct CDR3 sequences; around a tenth were seen once. Sequencing was carried out using memory (CD45RO+) T cells sorted from blood. This clonotype was sampled from a woman between 18 and 29 years old in good health.

The CDR3 DNA is TGCAGCGTTGCACAGTTAGCTAACTATGGCTACACCTTC. This encodes CSVAQLANYGYTF. The chain has TRBV29-1 and TRBJ1-2; D not resolved. Germline V gives CDR1 SQVTM, CDR2 ANQGSEA. CDR3 length: 13 residues. V gave up 4 bases and J gave up 0 bases, with 9 bases separating them.